This TCR beta chain was recorded in a study of blood T cell repertoires in COVID-19. Study overall: Sources were T cells, B-cell-depleted T cells, or PBMCs; the material itself was cDNA or gDNA.

The germline gives CDR1 MNHNY, CDR2 SVGAGI (reference sequence). V shed 2 bases and J shed 3 bases, with 14 bases lying between them. CDR3 length: 16 amino acids. Original handling: Nucleated cell number was recorded as an estimate derived from reference gene primer amplification. Some clones are missing from TCRdb's copy, which holds only in-frame ones; the method was immunoSEQ multiplex PCR. V and J calls and clone size follow that table, whereas D and trimming were derived from the DNA. In the table there are fewer than 120,000 clones, approximately 68% of which are singletons. This sequence joins TRBV6-6 and TRBJ1-5; D ambiguous. The TCR comes from a woman aged 55-69 years with acute or convalescent COVID-19. Sequenced input: peripheral blood. The CDR3 DNA follows: TGTGCCAGCAGTTACGCGGGCGGGAATCTCAATCAGCCCCAGCATTTT. This encodes CASSYAGGNLNQPQHF.